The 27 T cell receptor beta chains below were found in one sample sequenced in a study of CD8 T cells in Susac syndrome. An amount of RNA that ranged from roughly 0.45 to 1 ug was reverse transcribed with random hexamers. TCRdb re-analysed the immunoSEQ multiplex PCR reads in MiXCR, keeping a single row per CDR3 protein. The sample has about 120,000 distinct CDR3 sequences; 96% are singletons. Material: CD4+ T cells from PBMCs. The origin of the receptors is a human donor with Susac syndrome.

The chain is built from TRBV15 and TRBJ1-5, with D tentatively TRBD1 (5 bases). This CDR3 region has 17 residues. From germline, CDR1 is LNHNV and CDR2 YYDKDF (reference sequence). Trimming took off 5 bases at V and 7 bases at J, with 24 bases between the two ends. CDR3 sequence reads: CATSRDGPDSVWQPQHF. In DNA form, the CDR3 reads TGTGCCACCAGCCGTGATGGGCCCGACAGCGTGTGGCAGCCCCAGCATTTT.

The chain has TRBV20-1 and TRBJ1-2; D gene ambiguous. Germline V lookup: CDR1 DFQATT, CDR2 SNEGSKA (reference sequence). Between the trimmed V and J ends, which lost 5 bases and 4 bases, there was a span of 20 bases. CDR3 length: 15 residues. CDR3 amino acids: CSASDGLAGVYGYTF. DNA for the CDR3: TGCAGTGCTTCCGACGGCCTAGCCGGGGTCTATGGCTACACCTTC.

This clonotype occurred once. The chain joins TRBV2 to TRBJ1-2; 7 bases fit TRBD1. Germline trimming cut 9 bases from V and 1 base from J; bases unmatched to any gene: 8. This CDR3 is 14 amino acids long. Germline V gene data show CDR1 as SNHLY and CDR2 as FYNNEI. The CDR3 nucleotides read TGTGCCAGTAATCGGGACAGAGTTAACTATGGCTACACCTTC. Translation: CASNRDRVNYGYTF.

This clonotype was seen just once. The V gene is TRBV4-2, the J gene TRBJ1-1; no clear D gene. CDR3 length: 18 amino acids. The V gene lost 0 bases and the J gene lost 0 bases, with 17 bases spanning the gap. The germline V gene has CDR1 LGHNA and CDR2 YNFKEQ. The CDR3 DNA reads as TGTGCCAGCAGCCAAGATTCTGATCGCCGAGGGATGAACACTGAAGCTTTCTTT. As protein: CASSQDSDRRGMNTEAFF.

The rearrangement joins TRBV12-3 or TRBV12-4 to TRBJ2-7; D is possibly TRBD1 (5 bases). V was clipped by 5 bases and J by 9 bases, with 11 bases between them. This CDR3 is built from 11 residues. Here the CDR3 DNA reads TGTGCCAGCAGTCTAGGGGCCGCGCAGTACTTC. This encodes CASSLGAAQYF.

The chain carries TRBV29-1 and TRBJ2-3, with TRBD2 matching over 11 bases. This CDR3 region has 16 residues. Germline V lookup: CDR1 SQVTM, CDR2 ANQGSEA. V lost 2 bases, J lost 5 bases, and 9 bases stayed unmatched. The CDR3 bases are TGCAGCGTTGAAATAGGGCTAGCGGGAGGTGTAGATACGCAGTATTTT. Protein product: CSVEIGLAGGVDTQYF.

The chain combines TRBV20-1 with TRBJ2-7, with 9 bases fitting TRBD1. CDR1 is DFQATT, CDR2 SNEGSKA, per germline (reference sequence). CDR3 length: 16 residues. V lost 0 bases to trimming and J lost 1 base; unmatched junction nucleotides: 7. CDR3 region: CSARDEGQGPSYEQYF. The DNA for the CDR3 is TGCAGTGCTAGAGACGAAGGACAGGGGCCTTCCTACGAGCAGTACTTC.

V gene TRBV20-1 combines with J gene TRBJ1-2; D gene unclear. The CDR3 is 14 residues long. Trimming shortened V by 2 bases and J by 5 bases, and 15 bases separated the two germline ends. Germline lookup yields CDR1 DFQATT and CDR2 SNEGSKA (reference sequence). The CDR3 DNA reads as TGCAGTGCTAGATTCCCCGGAGAACCTTATGGCTACACCTTC. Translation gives CSARFPGEPYGYTF.

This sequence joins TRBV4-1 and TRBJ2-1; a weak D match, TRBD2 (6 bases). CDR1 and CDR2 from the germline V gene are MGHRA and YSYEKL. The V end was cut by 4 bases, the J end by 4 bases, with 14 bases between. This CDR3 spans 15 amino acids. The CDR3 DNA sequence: TGCGCCAGCAGCCTCCCGGGACTGGCATACAATGAGCAGTTCTTC. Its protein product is CASSLPGLAYNEQFF.

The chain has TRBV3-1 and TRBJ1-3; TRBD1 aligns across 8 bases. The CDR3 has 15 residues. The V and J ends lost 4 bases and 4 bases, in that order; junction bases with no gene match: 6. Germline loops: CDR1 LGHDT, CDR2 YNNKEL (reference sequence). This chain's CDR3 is CASSRSTGVGNTIYF. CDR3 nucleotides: TGTGCCAGCAGCCGATCGACAGGGGTAGGAAACACCATATATTTT.

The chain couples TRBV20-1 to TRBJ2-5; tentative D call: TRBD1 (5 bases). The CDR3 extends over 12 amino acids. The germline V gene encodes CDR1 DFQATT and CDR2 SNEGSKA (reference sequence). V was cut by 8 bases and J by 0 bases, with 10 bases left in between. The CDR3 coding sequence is TGCAGTTGCGACAGCCACCAAGAGACCCAGTACTTC. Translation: CSCDSHQETQYF.

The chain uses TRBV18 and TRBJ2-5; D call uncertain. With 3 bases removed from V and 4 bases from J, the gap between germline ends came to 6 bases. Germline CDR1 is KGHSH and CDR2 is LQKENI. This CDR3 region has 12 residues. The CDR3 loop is CASSPMGETQYF. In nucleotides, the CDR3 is TGTGCCAGCTCACCGATGGGAGAGACCCAGTACTTC. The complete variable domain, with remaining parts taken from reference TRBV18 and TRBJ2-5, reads NAGVMQNPRHLVRRRGQEARLRCSPMKGHSHVYWYRQLPEEGLKFMVYLQKENIIDESGMPKERFSAEFPKEGPSILRIQQVVRGDSAAYFCASSPMGETQYFGPGTRLLVL.

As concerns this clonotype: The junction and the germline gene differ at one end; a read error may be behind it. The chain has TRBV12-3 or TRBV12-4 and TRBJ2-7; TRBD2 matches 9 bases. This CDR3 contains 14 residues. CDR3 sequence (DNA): TGTGCCAGCACCCTTAGCGGGAGAGCCTACGGGCAGTACTTC. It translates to CASTLSGRAYGQYF.

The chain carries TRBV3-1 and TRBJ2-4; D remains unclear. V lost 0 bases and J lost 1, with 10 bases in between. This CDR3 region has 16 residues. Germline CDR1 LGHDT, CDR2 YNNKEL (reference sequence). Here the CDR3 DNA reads TGTGCCAGCAGCCAAGAGACACAGAAGGCCAAAAACATTCAGTACTTC. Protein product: CASSQETQKAKNIQYF.

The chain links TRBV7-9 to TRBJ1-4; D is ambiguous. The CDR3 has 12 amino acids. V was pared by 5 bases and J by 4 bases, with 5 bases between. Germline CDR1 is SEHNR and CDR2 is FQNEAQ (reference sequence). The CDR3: CASSRYNEKLFF. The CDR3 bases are TGTGCCAGCAGCAGATATAATGAAAAACTGTTTTTT.

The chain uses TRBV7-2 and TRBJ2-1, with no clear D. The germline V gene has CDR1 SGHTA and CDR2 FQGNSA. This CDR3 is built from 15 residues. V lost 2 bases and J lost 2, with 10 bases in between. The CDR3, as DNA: TGTGCCAGCAGCTTAAGTTTGCAAACCTACAATGAGCAGTTCTTC. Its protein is CASSLSLQTYNEQFF.

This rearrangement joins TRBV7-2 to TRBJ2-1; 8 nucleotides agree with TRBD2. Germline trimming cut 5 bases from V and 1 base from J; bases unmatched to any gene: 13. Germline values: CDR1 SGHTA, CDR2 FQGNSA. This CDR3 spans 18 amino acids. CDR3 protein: CASSQGPPGLGSYNEQFF. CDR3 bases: TGTGCCAGCAGCCAGGGGCCTCCGGGACTAGGGTCCTACAATGAGCAGTTCTTC.

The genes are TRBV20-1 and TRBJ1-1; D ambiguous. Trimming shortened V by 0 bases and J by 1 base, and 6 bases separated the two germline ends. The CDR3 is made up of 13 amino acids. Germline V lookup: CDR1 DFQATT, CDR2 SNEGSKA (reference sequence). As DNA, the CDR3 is TGCAGTGCTAGAGATAGCTGGAACACTGAAGCTTTCTTT. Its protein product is CSARDSWNTEAFF.

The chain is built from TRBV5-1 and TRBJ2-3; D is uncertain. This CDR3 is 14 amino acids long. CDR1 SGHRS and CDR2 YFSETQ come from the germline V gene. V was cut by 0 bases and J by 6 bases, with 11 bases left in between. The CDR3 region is CASSLGTAGDTQYF. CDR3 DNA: TGCGCCAGCAGCTTGGGCACCGCAGGTGATACGCAGTATTTT. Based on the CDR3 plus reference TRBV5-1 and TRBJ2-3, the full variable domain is KAGVTQTPRYLIKTRGQQVTLSCSPISGHRSVSWYQQTPGQGLQFLFEYFSETQRNKGNFPGRFSGRQFSNSRSEMNVSTLELGDSALYLCASSLGTAGDTQYFGPGTRLTVL.

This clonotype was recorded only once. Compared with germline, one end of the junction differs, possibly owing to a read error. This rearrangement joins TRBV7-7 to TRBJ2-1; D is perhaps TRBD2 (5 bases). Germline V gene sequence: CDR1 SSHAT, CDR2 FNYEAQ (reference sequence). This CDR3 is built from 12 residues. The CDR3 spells CASSELGSEQFF. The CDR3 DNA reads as TGTGCTAGCAGCGAACTAGGGAGTGAGCAGTTCTTC.

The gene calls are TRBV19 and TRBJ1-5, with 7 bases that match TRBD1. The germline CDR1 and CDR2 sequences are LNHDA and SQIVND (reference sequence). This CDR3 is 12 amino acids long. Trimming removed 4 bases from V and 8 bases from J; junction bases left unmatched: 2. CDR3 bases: TGTGCCAGTAGTAAGGGGACAGAGCCCCAGCATTTT. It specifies CASSKGTEPQHF.

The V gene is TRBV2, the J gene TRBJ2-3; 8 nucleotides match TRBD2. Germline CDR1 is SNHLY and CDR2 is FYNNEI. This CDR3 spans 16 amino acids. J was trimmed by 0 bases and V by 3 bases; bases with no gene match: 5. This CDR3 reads CASSDGAGVSTDTQYF. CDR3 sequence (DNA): TGTGCCAGCAGTGACGGAGCGGGAGTAAGCACAGATACGCAGTATTTT.

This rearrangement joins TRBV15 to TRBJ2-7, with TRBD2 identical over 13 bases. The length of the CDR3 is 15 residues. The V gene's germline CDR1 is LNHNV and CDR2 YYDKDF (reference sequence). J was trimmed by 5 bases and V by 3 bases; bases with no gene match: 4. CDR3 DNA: TGTGCCACCAGCAGGGGACTAGCGGGACTCAACGAGCAGTACTTC. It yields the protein CATSRGLAGLNEQYF.

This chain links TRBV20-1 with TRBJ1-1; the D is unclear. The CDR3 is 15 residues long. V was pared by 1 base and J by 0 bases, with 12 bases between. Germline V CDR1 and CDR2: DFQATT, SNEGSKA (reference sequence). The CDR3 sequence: CSARVRRALNTEAFF. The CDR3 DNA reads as TGCAGTGCTAGAGTAAGGAGGGCCCTGAACACTGAAGCTTTCTTT.

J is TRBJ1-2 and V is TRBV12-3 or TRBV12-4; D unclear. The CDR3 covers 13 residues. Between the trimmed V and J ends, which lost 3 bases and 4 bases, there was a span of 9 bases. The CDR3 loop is CASSLEQAYGYTF. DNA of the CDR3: TGTGCCAGCAGTTTGGAGCAGGCCTATGGCTACACCTTC.

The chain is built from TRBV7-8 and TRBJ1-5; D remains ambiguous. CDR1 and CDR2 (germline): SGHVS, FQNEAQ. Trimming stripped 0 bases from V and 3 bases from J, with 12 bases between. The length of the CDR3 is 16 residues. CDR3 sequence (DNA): TGTGCCAGCAGCTTAGCGGTTGCAGGACCCAATCAGCCCCAGCATTTT. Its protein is CASSLAVAGPNQPQHF.

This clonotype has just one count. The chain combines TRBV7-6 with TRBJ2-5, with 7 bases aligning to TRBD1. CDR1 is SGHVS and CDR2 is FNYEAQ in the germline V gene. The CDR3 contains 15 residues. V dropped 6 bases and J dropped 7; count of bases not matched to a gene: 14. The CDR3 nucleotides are TGTGCCAGCAGTCCGGGCACAGGGTCAGGGGGGACCCAGTACTTC. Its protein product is CASSPGTGSGGTQYF.